What follows are 30 T cell receptor beta chains derived from one specimen sequenced in a study of cytomegalovirus exposure and HLA in healthy donors (dated by TCRdb to about 2017). Receptor libraries were prepared by the immunoSEQ multiplex PCR assay. For the multiplex PCR, a mixture combining 60 forward primers for TCR Vbeta segments and 13 reverse primers for TCR Jbeta segments was used. The source is immuneACCESS, and TCRdb retained only in-frame sequences with V and J called. Part of the clones is not carried over; for the studies checked, unresolved V genes explain less than half of this, and the remainder is unexplained. Here the sample has approximately 170,000 clones; roughly four fifths occur a single time. Of the sample, approximately 1.5% falls within the top ten clones. Material: PBMCs. These receptors originate from a man between 40 and 49 years old in good health and CMV-seronegative.

In the case of this clone: The same CDR3 also results from other DNA sequences found in this sample. This sequence joins TRBV9 and TRBJ2-7; 9 positions match TRBD1. The CDR3 covers 14 residues. Per germline, CDR1 SGDLS and CDR2 YYNGEE. Germline trimming cut 0 bases from V and 3 bases from J; bases unmatched to any gene: 1. CDR3 protein: CASSVGTGVYEQYF. The CDR3 nucleotides are TGTGCCAGCAGCGTAGGGACAGGGGTCTACGAGCAGTACTTC.

The rearrangement uses TRBV4-1 and TRBJ2-2; no clear D. The germline gives CDR1 MGHRA, CDR2 YSYEKL. V lost 6 bases, J lost 1 base, and 9 bases lay in between. The CDR3 runs to 14 residues. This CDR3 reads CASRLQENTGELFF. In DNA, the CDR3 is TGCGCCAGCAGACTCCAGGAGAACACCGGGGAGCTGTTTTTT.

The chain uses TRBV7-2 and TRBJ1-1, with D possibly being TRBD1 (6 bases). V was pared by 7 bases and J by 5 bases, with 17 bases between. Looked up from germline, CDR1 is SGHTA and CDR2 is FQGNSA. The CDR3 has 14 amino acids. CDR3 nucleotides: TGTGCCAGCACCCCCGAGGGGGGGGCAACTGAAGCTTTCTTT. It encodes CASTPEGGATEAFF.

This chain joins TRBV11-3 and TRBJ2-2; TRBD2 aligns across 7 bases. Germline V CDR1 and CDR2: SGHNT, YENEEA. V dropped 5 bases and J dropped 5; count of bases not matched to a gene: 5. The CDR3 spans 14 residues. The CDR3 nucleotides read TGTGCCAGCAGCCCCTGGGAGGGTACCGGGGAGCTGTTTTTT. It translates to CASSPWEGTGELFF.

The chain combines TRBV30 with TRBJ1-2; possibly TRBD1 for D (5 bases). Trimming shortened V by 0 bases and J by 8 bases, and 13 bases separated the two germline ends. Per the germline V gene, CDR1 is GTSNPN and CDR2 is SVGIG (reference sequence). There are 13 residues in the CDR3. The CDR3 spells CAWSVGGRGGYTF. The CDR3 DNA reads as TGTGCCTGGAGTGTCGGGGGAAGAGGCGGCTACACCTTC.

V is TRBV28 and J is TRBJ1-5; D remains unclear. Germline CDR1 reads MDHEN; CDR2 reads SYDVKM. There are 15 residues in the CDR3. V gave up 10 bases and J gave up 1 base, with 17 bases separating them. The CDR3 DNA reads TGTGCCACACGGCCGGAGAGGGCGAGCAATCAGCCCCAGCATTTT. Its translation is CATRPERASNQPQHF. The full variable domain, rest sourced from reference TRBV28 and TRBJ1-5, is DVKVTQSSRYLVKRTGEKVFLECVQDMDHENMFWYRQDPGLGLRLIYFSYDVKMKEKGDIPEGYSVSREKKERFSLILESASTNQTSMYLCATRPERASNQPQHFGDGTRLSIL.

V and J are TRBV27 and TRBJ2-7, with 11 nucleotides matching TRBD1. Germline V lookup: CDR1 MNHEY, CDR2 SMNVEV (reference sequence). J was trimmed by 3 bases and V by 7 bases; bases with no gene match: 5. The CDR3 extends over 14 amino acids. The CDR3 sequence: CASTRTGGHYEQYF. The CDR3 region has the DNA TGTGCCAGCACAAGGACAGGGGGCCACTACGAGCAGTACTTC.

The chain couples TRBV11-2 to TRBJ1-3, with TRBD1 as a possible D gene (5 bases). Germline V gives CDR1 SGHAT, CDR2 FQNNGV. Deletions cut 6 bases from V and 0 bases from J, with 18 bases between. The CDR3 totals 17 residues. CDR3 coding DNA: TGTGCCAGCAGGCAATTTGGGGGGAACCCCTCTGGAAACACCATATATTTT. It encodes CASRQFGGNPSGNTIYF. Complete variable domain (other parts from reference TRBV11-2 and TRBJ1-3): EAGVAQSPRYKIIEKRQSVAFWCNPISGHATLYWYQQILGQGPKLLIQFQNNGVVDDSQLPKDRFSAERLKGVDSTLKIQPAKLEDSAVYLCASRQFGGNPSGNTIYFGEGSWLTVV.

The chain joins TRBV7-3 to TRBJ2-3; D is unclear. The V and J ends lost 5 bases and 1 base respectively, with 10 bases between them. Germline CDR1 is SGHTA and CDR2 is FQGTGA. The CDR3 is 14 residues long. CDR3 region: CASSPVRGTDTQYF. The CDR3 region has the DNA TGTGCCAGCAGCCCCGTCCGGGGCACAGATACGCAGTATTTT.

This clone appeared once. One end of the junction is discordant with germline, which a read error may explain. The chain is built from TRBV7-9 and TRBJ2-5; D might be TRBD2 (5 bases). Germline V gene sequence: CDR1 SEHNR, CDR2 FQNEAQ (reference sequence). This CDR3 has 15 residues. This CDR3 is CSSGLLDFYQETQYF. The CDR3 DNA sequence: TGTTCCAGCGGACTTCTGGACTTCTACCAAGAGACCCAGTACTTC.

This chain links TRBV7-9 with TRBJ1-1; the D gene is possibly TRBD1 (6 bases). Trimming left V 6 bases short and J 0 bases short, with 11 bases between. Germline-derived CDR1 and CDR2 are SEHNR and FQNEAQ (reference sequence). The CDR3 is made up of 14 amino acids. CDR3 loop: CASSYEGVNTEAFF. The CDR3 DNA is TGTGCCAGCAGTTACGAGGGGGTGAACACTGAAGCTTTCTTT.

The chain has TRBV16 and TRBJ1-2, with 7 bases that match TRBD1. This CDR3 has 14 residues. Trimming took 2 bases from V and 4 from J; bases not matched to a gene: 4. The germline gives CDR1 KGHSY, CDR2 FQNENV. This CDR3 reads CASSQEGATYGYTF. For the CDR3, the DNA is TGTGCCAGCAGCCAAGAGGGGGCAACCTATGGCTACACCTTC.

The chain carries TRBV6-1 and TRBJ2-5, with TRBD1 matching over 10 bases. J lost 4 bases, V lost 8 bases, and 4 bases had no gene match. The CDR3 spans 13 residues. Germline V CDR1 and CDR2: MNHNS, SASEGT. The CDR3 region has the DNA TGTGCCAGCCTGACAGGGGGCCGAGAGACCCAGTACTTC. It yields the protein CASLTGGRETQYF.

About this clone: The same CDR3 also results from other DNA sequences found in this sample. The rearrangement uses TRBV5-4 and TRBJ2-1; D is unclear. The V end was cut by 5 bases, the J end by 0 bases, with 12 bases between. The CDR3 sequence is 15 residues long. From germline, CDR1 is SGHNT and CDR2 YYREEE (reference sequence). CDR3: CASSLARSSYNEQFF. The CDR3 region has the DNA TGTGCCAGCAGTCTGGCCCGGAGCTCCTACAATGAGCAGTTCTTC.

The chain links TRBV5-1 to TRBJ1-5, with D possibly TRBD1 on 6 matching bases. V was trimmed by 0 bases and J by 1 base, leaving 11 bases between them. The CDR3 covers 16 residues. CDR1 is SGHRS and CDR2 is YFSETQ in the germline V gene. The CDR3 DNA is TGCGCCAGCAGCTTGGTCCCAGGGGTGAGCAATCAGCCCCAGCATTTT. Translated, it gives CASSLVPGVSNQPQHF.

This clone was seen a few times. The CDR3 loop reads CASETPPNTGELFF. The DNA of the CDR3 is TGTGCCAGTGAGACACCCCCGAACACCGGGGAGCTGTTTTTT. The chain couples TRBV19 to TRBJ2-2; D is undetermined. Looked up from germline, CDR1 is LNHDA and CDR2 is SQIVND (reference sequence). CDR3 length: 14 residues. V shed 8 bases and J shed 0 bases, with 10 bases lying between them.

J is TRBJ2-5 and V is TRBV6-5, with a possible D match to TRBD1 (6 bases). Trimming stripped 2 bases from V and 5 bases from J, with 9 bases between. This CDR3 contains 13 residues. Germline V lookup: CDR1 MNHEY, CDR2 SVGAGI. CDR3 DNA sequence: TGTGCCAGCAGTTACGCAGGGGTGGAGACCCAGTACTTC. It translates to CASSYAGVETQYF.

The chain joins TRBV30 to TRBJ2-7, with D possibly being TRBD2 (6 bases). Germline CDR1 and CDR2: GTSNPN and SVGIG (reference sequence). V lost 2 bases and J 3 bases, leaving 11 bases between the germline ends. The CDR3 length is 13 residues. CDR3 region: CAWSPPGLYEQYV. CDR3 DNA: TGTGCCTGGAGTCCACCGGGACTCTACGAGCAGTACGTC.

V usage is TRBV19 and J usage is TRBJ1-2, with 7 bases fitting TRBD1. Trimming cost V 5 bases and J 8 bases; bases outside gene matches: 8. This CDR3 region has 13 residues. Germline assignment: CDR1 LNHDA and CDR2 SQIVND (reference sequence). CDR3 bases: TGTGCCAGTAGTCCCCAGGGGGGCAGCGGCTACACCTTC. The encoded protein is CASSPQGGSGYTF.

The rearrangement joins TRBV28 to TRBJ1-2, with TRBD1 identical over 11 bases. From germline, CDR1 is MDHEN and CDR2 SYDVKM. The CDR3 is 15 amino acids. Germline trimming cut 6 bases from V and 7 bases from J; bases unmatched to any gene: 10. CDR3 DNA sequence: TGTGCCAGCAGGCGGACAGGGGGCGGTAACCCTGGCTACACCTTC. Its translation is CASRRTGGGNPGYTF.

CDR3 loop: CASSYGQGWDQPQHF. For the CDR3, the DNA is TGTGCCAGCAGCTACGGACAGGGCTGGGATCAGCCCCAGCATTTT. The chain couples TRBV7-8 to TRBJ1-5; TRBD1 agrees at 8 bases. The CDR3 totals 15 residues. The germline gives CDR1 SGHVS, CDR2 FQNEAQ. The J segment lost 5 bases and the V segment lost 4 bases, leaving 7 bases of the junction unmatched.

As to this clone: One end of the junction is discordant with germline, which a read error may explain. This chain joins TRBV7-2 and TRBJ2-6; D might be TRBD2 (6 bases). Germline V gene data show CDR1 as SGHTA and CDR2 as FQGNSA. This CDR3 region has 18 residues. CDR3 sequence: CASSLLAPPSSGANGLTF. CDR3 coding DNA: TGTGCCAGCAGCTTGCTAGCGCCTCCGAGCTCTGGGGCCAACGGCCTGACTTTC.

The chain is built from TRBV6-5 and TRBJ2-1; possibly TRBD2 for D (6 bases). With 2 bases removed from V and 3 bases from J, the gap between germline ends came to 14 bases. The CDR3 spans 16 residues. The germline V gene has CDR1 MNHEY and CDR2 SVGAGI. The CDR3 DNA follows: TGTGCCAGCAGTTACGGAGGGGTCAGGGACTACAATGAGCAGTTCTTC. Its protein product is CASSYGGVRDYNEQFF.

This clone was observed many times. The V call is TRBV4-1, the J call TRBJ2-2, with D perhaps matching TRBD2 (5 bases). The V and J ends lost 4 bases and 7 bases respectively, with 19 bases between them. From germline, CDR1 is MGHRA and CDR2 YSYEKL. There are 16 residues in the CDR3. The CDR3 sequence: CASSPGSRRVGGELFF. The CDR3 nucleotides are TGCGCCAGCAGCCCGGGATCGCGGCGGGTCGGCGGGGAGCTGTTTTTT.

The chain is built from TRBV30 and TRBJ2-7; D ambiguous. The CDR3 runs to 11 residues. V shed 1 base and J shed 7 bases, with 8 bases lying between them. Germline V CDR1 and CDR2: GTSNPN, SVGIG (reference sequence). The CDR3 sequence is CAWSDPREQYF. The CDR3 DNA sequence: TGTGCCTGGAGTGACCCCAGGGAGCAGTACTTC.

The chain links TRBV7-2 to TRBJ2-5, with 10 bases fitting TRBD2. The J call may be faulty, since TRBJ2-7 better matches the DNA end. Germline loops: CDR1 SGHTA, CDR2 FQGNSA. CDR3 length equals 14 residues. Written as DNA, the CDR3 is TGTGCCAGCAGCTCGGGACTAGCGCCCTACGAGCAGTACTTC. It is translated as CASSSGLAPYEQYF.

This chain uses TRBV2 with TRBJ1-4, with D tentatively TRBD1 (6 bases). V was pared by 6 bases and J by 10 bases, with 21 bases between. CDR1 SNHLY and CDR2 FYNNEI come from the germline V gene. CDR3 length: 15 residues. The CDR3 protein is CASSKNSGVSGKLFF. The CDR3 DNA sequence: TGTGCCAGCAGCAAAAACTCAGGGGTTTCGGGAAAACTGTTTTTT.

This clone has just a few counts. The gene calls are TRBV10-3 and TRBJ2-1, with 7 bases that match TRBD2. CDR3 length equals 14 residues. CDR1 and CDR2 from the germline V gene are ENHRY and SYGVKD. V trimming: 3 bases; J trimming: 5 bases; junction bases outside the gene matches: 4. This CDR3 is CAISEAGRHNEQFF. The CDR3 region has the DNA TGTGCCATCAGTGAAGCGGGACGACACAATGAGCAGTTCTTC.

This rearrangement joins TRBV5-1 to TRBJ2-1; 10 bases fit TRBD2. The germline V gene has CDR1 SGHRS and CDR2 YFSETQ. The V segment lost 2 bases and the J segment 9 bases; nucleotides outside the gene matches: 2. This CDR3 spans 13 amino acids. The CDR3 DNA reads as TGCGCCAGCAGCTTAGCGGGAGGGCCTGAGCAGTTCTTC. Translation: CASSLAGGPEQFF.

V and J are TRBV19 and TRBJ2-2, with D maybe TRBD1 (6 bases). Between the trimmed V and J ends, which lost 6 bases and 0 bases, there was a span of 14 bases. CDR1 is LNHDA, CDR2 SQIVND, per germline (reference sequence). The CDR3 loop spans 16 amino acids. This CDR3 is CASRDGQLSNTGELFF. CDR3 bases: TGTGCCAGTAGGGATGGACAGCTTTCGAACACCGGGGAGCTGTTTTTT.